The T cell receptor beta chain under discussion was sequenced for a study of molecular identifiers for immune sequencing clone quantification (dated by TCRdb to 2017 to 2018). In the study overall: In a replicate experiment, RNA from roughly 18,000 or 92,000 naive CD8 T cells was split into five aliquots, four of which were sequenced. This methods study used CD8 T cells to benchmark TCR RNA copy counting and molecular-identifier clustering-based TCR repertoire sequencing (MIDCIRS).

V and J lose 6 bases and 5 bases, and a span of 8 bases separates them. The CDR3 numbers 11 residues from cysteine through phenylalanine. Only the CDR3 portion is preserved as DNA: 33 bases, with reading frame beginning at the first base. As encoded in the germline V gene, CDR1 is SQVTM while CDR2 is ANQGSEA. Overall study outcomes, separate from this receptor: Without barcode sub-clustering, chimeric consensus sequences inflated TCR diversity; chimeras reached as high as 47%. Spiked-in Jurkat TCR RNA equal to a single cell's worth was reported to be detectable even within 1,200,000 naive CD8 T cells. Modeling gave 3 to 3.5 recovered TCR RNA copies per cell versus 9.5 to 10 by digital PCR, implying roughly 30% capture efficiency. In CMV-specific effector cells, over 97% of molecules were held by clones above 20 RNA copies, whereas under 1% of molecules were held by such clones in naive cells. Identical TCR molecules sharing a barcode could cause highly expanded clone sizes to be underestimated. Spiked-in Jurkat TCR RNA (10 copies' worth), which is not part of the donor repertoire, was contained in the naive libraries.

Naive CD8 T cell libraries were made from about 20,000 to 1,000,000 sorted cells using 10%, 30% or 50% of purified RNA. On a BD FACSAria II, naive CD8 T cells were FACS-sorted as CD8+CD4-CCR7+CD45RA+ and collected into RLT Plus buffer. Detection sensitivity was tested by spiking Jurkat RNA equal to ten TCR copies' worth into samples containing 20,000-1,000,000 naive CD8 T cells. CD8 T cells were enriched using RosetteSep CD8+ T Cell Enrichment Cocktail and Ficoll-Paque, and the enriched cells then underwent ACK red cell lysis. The library came from PCR. Instrument used: NextSeq 500. Preparation of bulk TCR libraries followed a previously described approach, with the TCR primers listed in Table S5. Total RNA was purified with the Qiagen AllPrep DNA/RNA kit. Before analysis, reads from multiple sequencing runs of the same library were pooled. The authors' analysis ran thus. Reads were retained only if their TCR constant sequence matched exactly, and those retained reads were trimmed to 150 nt and grouped according to their 12-nt molecular barcodes. Within each barcode group, reads were sub-clustered at a 15% Levenshtein threshold, and quality-weighted consensus sequences were built per RNA molecule. Non-functional sequences were filtered out, along with any lower-count sequence sitting one edit away from another sequence. On the basis of fitting two negative binomial distributions, barcode sub-clusters with fewer than 20% of the maximum read count were discarded. TCRdb reprocessed the public reads (quality trimming at Q25 with fastp, clone calling with MiXCR) and kept in-frame beta chains. Records with the same CDR3 protein are collapsed into one entry carrying the most frequent genes and DNA. What appears here as the V and J calls and clone size reflects TCRdb's work, not the paper's. The sample contains 85,000 to 100,000 distinct CDR3 sequences, approximately 24% of them found a single time. The ten largest account for under 1% of the sample.

Turning to this clonotype: This receptor's antigen is unknown. Base-call qualities are not available, and no considerably larger clone is one nucleotide away.

Recombination linked TRBV29-1 to TRBJ2-1; the D segment could be TRBD2, given 5 matching bases. The TCR originated in a human donor in good health. Some libraries in this study had Jurkat cell RNA spiked in. Sample: naive CD8+ T cells from blood, with Jurkat cell RNA spiked in. Per the publication, the cell subset or site label means: FACS-sorted CD8+CD4-CCR7+CD45RA+ naive T cells. CDR3 loop: CSVLVNNEQFF. In nucleotide form, the sequence is TGCAGCGTACTAGTCAACAATGAGCAGTTCTTC.